These 8 T cell receptor beta chains share one sample of origin, sequenced in a study of blood T cells in healthy people across ages. A sample-barcoded 5' primer and a J-beta primer mix were used in a second PCR of roughly 7 to 12 cycles. TCRdb recomputed calls from the 5' RACE reads with MiXCR, one row per CDR3 protein. Here the sample spans around 850,000 distinct CDR3 sequences, roughly 40% being singletons. The sequenced material came from blood. Receptor source: a man between 18 and 35 years old in good health.

The chain has TRBV2 and TRBJ1-1, with TRBD1 matching 7 bases. The length of the CDR3 is 15 residues. The germline V gene encodes CDR1 SNHLY and CDR2 FYNNEI. J lost 0 bases, V lost 10 bases, and 11 bases had no gene match. The CDR3 DNA follows: TGTGCCACCCTTGGGACAGCTACCATGAACACTGAAGCTTTCTTT. It translates to CATLGTATMNTEAFF.

This clonotype was found many times. V gene TRBV12-3 or TRBV12-4 combines with J gene TRBJ2-5; D not certain. Between the trimmed V and J ends, which lost 3 bases and 3 bases, there was a span of 8 bases. This CDR3 region has 13 residues. The chain's CDR3 is CASSFGGKETQYF. The CDR3 coding sequence is TGTGCCAGCAGTTTCGGCGGAAAAGAGACCCAGTACTTC.

This clonotype has only a few counts. The gene calls are TRBV9 and TRBJ2-7; the match to TRBD2 covers 7 bases. With 1 base clipped from V and 6 bases from J, the junction kept 10 bases outside the gene matches. Germline CDR1 SGDLS, CDR2 YYNGEE. The CDR3 extends over 15 amino acids. CDR3 region: CASSVSGDYPSEQYF. The DNA of the CDR3 is TGTGCCAGCAGCGTAAGTGGGGACTACCCCTCCGAGCAGTACTTC. Full variable domain (rest looked up from reference TRBV9 and TRBJ2-7): DSGVTQTPKHLITATGQRVTLRCSPRSGDLSVYWYQQSLDQGLQFLIQYYNGEERAKGNILERFSAQQFPDLHSELNLSSLELGDSALYFCASSVSGDYPSEQYFGPGTRLTVT.

The rearrangement uses TRBV28 and TRBJ1-2; D is uncertain. This CDR3 comprises 12 residues. The germline V gene has CDR1 MDHEN and CDR2 SYDVKM. With 11 bases removed from V and 2 bases from J, the gap between germline ends came to 12 bases. CDR3 in amino acids: CAAYILNYGYTF. In DNA, the CDR3 is TGTGCCGCCTACATCTTAAACTATGGCTACACCTTC.

The chain links TRBV4-1 to TRBJ2-5, with D possibly matching TRBD1 (5 bases). The J call may be wrong; the DNA end is better matched by TRBJ2-7. Germline assignment: CDR1 MGHRA and CDR2 YSYEKL. The CDR3 runs 12 residues. The CDR3 DNA follows: TGCGCCAGCGGCCTTCAGGGTGACGAGCAGTACTTC. Its protein product is CASGLQGDEQYF.

There are a few counts of this clonotype. V and J are TRBV6-2 or TRBV6-3 and TRBJ2-5; possible D gene TRBD2, 6 bases. The V gene's germline CDR1 is MNHEY and CDR2 SVGEGT. The CDR3 extends over 14 amino acids. V dropped 4 bases and J dropped 12 bases, with 21 bases sitting between them. The CDR3 DNA reads TGTGCCAGCAGTTCCTCGGGGGTAGGCCCTATAAAGTACTTC. It translates to CASSSSGVGPIKYF.

In its sample, this clonotype was seen a few times. This chain connects TRBV5-1 to TRBJ2-7, with unresolved D. With 0 bases removed from V and 5 bases from J, the gap between germline ends came to 12 bases. The CDR3 runs 14 residues. The germline CDR1 and CDR2 sequences are SGHRS and YFSETQ. The CDR3 DNA reads as TGCGCCAGCAGCTTGGCCCAGGCCGTGGACGAGCAGTACTTC. It yields the protein CASSLAQAVDEQYF.

This clonotype was seen more than once but under ten times. The rearrangement joins TRBV5-1 to TRBJ2-7, with TRBD1 matching over 8 bases. From germline, CDR1 is SGHRS and CDR2 YFSETQ. The J segment lost 3 bases and the V segment lost 3 bases, leaving 8 bases of the junction unmatched. The CDR3 contains 15 residues. The CDR3 sequence is CASSWDPGQDYEQYF. CDR3 sequence (DNA): TGCGCCAGCAGCTGGGATCCGGGACAGGACTACGAGCAGTACTTC.